This T cell receptor beta chain is from a study of CD8 T cells in ankylosing spondylitis. TCRdb independently ran MiXCR on the 5' RACE reads; one entry per CDR3 protein. This table has about 130,000 distinct CDR3 sequences, roughly 13% appearing once. This clonotype was seen at least ten times. The CDR3 runs to 13 residues. Looked up from germline, CDR1 is DFQATT and CDR2 is SNEGSKA (reference sequence). Trimming left V 0 bases short and J 5 bases short, with 8 bases between. The clonotype originates from a female donor with ankylosing spondylitis or in good health (not recorded which). Sequences were obtained from blood, either unsorted or a sorted T cell fraction (not recorded which). V gene TRBV20-1 combines with J gene TRBJ1-5; D is ambiguous. CDR3 residues: CSARDGGDQPQHF. Written as DNA, the CDR3 is TGCAGTGCTAGAGATGGTGGGGATCAGCCCCAGCATTTT.